These 13 T cell receptor beta chains were all obtained from the same sample, sequenced in a study of control samples from healthy donors and cancer patients. Assay: immunoSEQ multiplex PCR; the TCRdb copy retains only in-frame clones and omits some. The table includes some 210,000 clones, approximately 91% detected once. The sample comprised blood. These receptors all come from a man in his thirties or forties in good health.

The chain has TRBV6-5 and TRBJ2-7, with D possibly matching TRBD1 (6 bases). CDR1 is MNHEY, CDR2 SVGAGI, per germline. V gave up 6 bases and J gave up 3 bases, with 6 bases separating them. The CDR3 runs 11 residues. This chain's CDR3 is CASRGHYEQYF. In nucleotides, the CDR3 is TGTGCCAGCAGGGGACACTACGAGCAGTACTTC.

The chain recombines TRBV6-5 with TRBJ1-2; 8 bases fit TRBD1. V shed 5 bases, J shed 4 bases, and the junction held 6 bases outside the gene matches. CDR1 is MNHEY, CDR2 SVGAGI, per germline. The length of the CDR3 is 14 residues. The CDR3 spells CASSRTGRLYGYTF. The CDR3 region has the DNA TGTGCCAGCAGTCGGACAGGGCGACTCTATGGCTACACCTTC.

The chain uses TRBV19 and TRBJ1-1; tentatively, D is TRBD1 (6 bases). The CDR3 runs to 14 residues. Germline V gene sequence: CDR1 LNHDA, CDR2 SQIVND (reference sequence). Between the trimmed V and J ends, which lost 6 bases and 2 bases, there was a span of 13 bases. For the CDR3, the DNA is TGTGCCAGTAGATCACAGGGTCTCAACACTGAAGCTTTCTTT. Protein: CASRSQGLNTEAFF.

A note on this clone: One end of the junction does not line up with germline, which may come from a read error. This chain connects TRBV4-1 to TRBJ2-7; 9 positions agree with TRBD2. This CDR3 is built from 14 residues. The germline CDR1 and CDR2 sequences are MGHRA and YSYEKL. This chain's CDR3 is CASSQEGFGGGVLF. For the CDR3, the DNA is TGCGCCAGCAGCCAAGAGGGGTTCGGCGGGGGGGTTCTATTC.

Points on this clone: The sample carries other DNA sequences with the same CDR3. CDR3 residues: CASSLGNYEQYF. The CDR3, as DNA: TGTGCCAGCAGTTTAGGGAACTACGAGCAGTACTTC. This chain connects TRBV12-3 or TRBV12-4 to TRBJ2-7, with D hard to call. CDR3 length: 12 residues. The V end was cut by 1 base, the J end by 3 bases, with 4 bases between.

The chain joins TRBV21-1 to TRBJ2-7; no check of the table's D call, TRBD1, against the DNA was made. TRBV21-1 counts as a pseudogene. The CDR3 extends over 14 amino acids. The CDR3 DNA reads TGTGCCAGCAGCCACCGGACAGTCCCCTCCGAGCAGTACTTC. It yields the protein CASSHRTVPSEQYF.

V gene TRBV18 combines with J gene TRBJ1-4; TRBD1 is a possible D gene (6 bases). CDR1 is KGHSH, CDR2 LQKENI, per germline. Trimming left V 3 bases short and J 8 bases short, with 19 bases between. This CDR3 comprises 16 residues. The CDR3, as DNA: TGTGCCAGCTCACCCGCGGGGGGGGCATTAAGAGAAAAACTGTTTTTT. It is translated as CASSPAGGALREKLFF.

This sequence joins TRBV29-1 and TRBJ1-1, with D possibly being TRBD1 (5 bases). CDR3 size: 12 residues. Trimming removed 7 bases from V and 1 base from J, with 10 bases in between. Germline values: CDR1 SQVTM, CDR2 ANQGSEA. The DNA for the CDR3 is TGCAGCGCTGTACAGGAGAACACTGAAGCTTTCTTT. It encodes CSAVQENTEAFF.

This sequence joins TRBV19 and TRBJ1-1; the match to TRBD1 covers 7 bases. The CDR3 sequence is 14 residues long. The germline V gene encodes CDR1 LNHDA and CDR2 SQIVND (reference sequence). V lost 7 bases to trimming and J lost 1 base; unmatched junction nucleotides: 6. The CDR3, as DNA: TGTGCCAGTAACGCCGGGACAGCGAACACTGAAGCTTTCTTT. Translating gives CASNAGTANTEAFF.

The chain joins TRBV30 to TRBJ1-2; 8 bases agree with TRBD1. CDR3 size: 13 residues. Germline-derived CDR1 and CDR2 are GTSNPN and SVGIG (reference sequence). V shed 1 base and J 4 bases; nucleotides not matched to a gene: 2. CDR3 amino acids: CAWSGTGTYGYTF. Written as DNA, the CDR3 is TGTGCCTGGAGTGGGACAGGGACCTATGGCTACACCTTC.

J is TRBJ1-6 and V is TRBV27; tentative D call: TRBD1 (6 bases). V was pared by 2 bases and J by 3 bases, with 8 bases between. The germline V gene encodes CDR1 MNHEY and CDR2 SMNVEV (reference sequence). This CDR3 is 15 amino acids long. As DNA, the CDR3 is TGTGCCAGCAGTTTACAGGGGAGCTATAATTCACCCCTCCACTTT. It specifies CASSLQGSYNSPLHF.

The gene calls are TRBV3-1 (or the pseudogene TRBV3-2) and TRBJ1-2; 8 bases map to TRBD1. Germline loops: CDR1 LGHDT, CDR2 YNNKEL (reference sequence). The CDR3 length is 16 residues. V was clipped by 1 base and J by 4 bases; unmatched bases: 8. CDR3 region: CASSQGGRGLGYGYTF. CDR3 DNA sequence: TGTGCCAGCAGCCAAGGGGGCAGGGGGCTGGGCTATGGCTACACCTTC.

This clone was seen only a few times. The chain has TRBV27 and TRBJ1-1; D call uncertain. The CDR3 length is 14 residues. CDR1 is MNHEY and CDR2 is SMNVEV in the germline V gene (reference sequence). V lost 0 bases and J 6 bases, leaving 11 bases between the germline ends. The CDR3 loop is CASSLSRVRPEAFF. The CDR3 DNA follows: TGTGCCAGCAGTTTATCGAGGGTACGTCCTGAAGCTTTCTTT.